This paragraph reports one TCR beta chain. Described treatment: over 15 received Ad26.COV2.S at low or high dose, single or two shots; roughly five received placebo; per-sample allocation not given. Collection of the samples took place on day 63 after the first injection of vaccine or placebo. At a Boston site, the person donating was an adult of 18-55 years. The data derive from a study of Ad26.COV2.S vaccination and SARS-CoV-2 variants. About the study: Ad26.COV2.S shots went into the muscle once or twice, 56 days apart.

V dropped 1 base and J dropped 2 bases, with 13 bases sitting between them. Germline CDR1 and CDR2: SQVTM and ANQGSEA. The CDR3 sequence is 15 residues long. Clones were sequenced by immunoSEQ multiplex PCR, and TCRdb holds only the in-frame ones, with some missing. The sample records under 400,000 clones, around 87% being singletons. The clonotype was recovered from a person aged 18 to 65 who received the Ad26.COV2.S COVID-19 vaccine or a placebo. The sequencing here drew on peripheral blood, taken in a trial of Ad26.COV2.S vaccine versus placebo. The V and J genes are TRBV29-1 and TRBJ2-3; D may match TRBD1 or TRBD2 (6 bases each). The DNA for the CDR3 is TGCAGCGTTGAAGTGAGGGGGGTTTCCACAGATACGCAGTATTTT. Translated: CSVEVRGVSTDTQYF.